A selection of T cell receptor beta chains follows, all from one sample in a study of T-cell memory formation after mild COVID-19. TCRdb called the 5' RACE reads again in MiXCR, with one record for every CDR3 protein. The sample has 150,000 to 200,000 distinct CDR3 sequences, 11% seen once. Sequenced: PBMCs or a T cell subset sorted from them (not recorded which). These receptors all stem from a man between 18 and 35 years old who had mild COVID-19 (a few samples of this study predate the infection). Cell type and time point are not known. Each CDR3 is given with its conserved first and last residue. The order of the fields is CDR3 protein, CDR3 DNA, clone size, V gene, J gene, D gene. A D gene is named only where the DNA matches it firmly. The listing skips clone size in some rows; elsewhere it reads once, few, many or a size class.

CASSYSVPGSSEKLFF	TGTGCCAGCAGTTACTCAGTCCCGGGGAGTAGTGAAAAACTGTTTTTT	few	TRBV6-5	TRBJ1-4	NA
CASGLYEQYF	TGTGCCAGCGGCCTCTACGAGCAGTACTTC	NA	TRBV12-3/TRBV12-4	TRBJ2-7	NA
CASSYSSYTGELFF	TGTGCCAGCAGTTATTCCAGTTACACCGGGGAGCTGTTTTTT	NA	TRBV25-1	TRBJ2-2	NA
CASRSLGEQFF	TGTGCCAGCAGAAGCTTAGGGGAGCAGTTCTTC	few	TRBV5-6	TRBJ2-1	NA
CASRGTSGDYEQYF	TGTGCCAGCAGAGGGACTAGCGGAGACTACGAGCAGTACTTC	NA	TRBV6-6	TRBJ2-7	TRBD2
CASSLDGGGYTF	TGTGCCAGCAGCTTAGATGGGGGTGGCTACACCTTC	NA	TRBV7-9	TRBJ1-2	NA
CASSLSHTNTEAFF	TGTGCCAGCAGTTTATCCCATACGAACACTGAAGCTTTCTTT	NA	TRBV28	TRBJ1-1	NA
CASALGGGEETQYF	TGTGCTAGTGCCCTGGGAGGGGGGGAAGAGACCCAGTACTTC	few	TRBV12-5	TRBJ2-5	NA
CASSQDERGSAGELFF	TGCGCCAGCAGCCAAGACGAGCGGGGTTCGGCCGGGGAGCTGTTTTTT	NA	TRBV4-3	TRBJ2-2	TRBD2
CASSQGGGQQPQHF	TGTGCCAGCAGCCAAGGTGGGGGGCAACAGCCCCAGCATTTT	NA	TRBV3-1	TRBJ1-5	NA
CASSFRGLAGGRAHEQFF	TGTGCCAGCAGCTTTCGTGGACTAGCGGGGGGGCGGGCCCATGAGCAGTTCTTC	few	TRBV5-4	TRBJ2-1	TRBD2
CASREFAYGHWGYTF	TGTGCCAGCAGGGAATTTGCGTATGGGCATTGGGGCTACACCTTC	few	TRBV12-3/TRBV12-4	TRBJ1-2	NA
CASTGGGGWDTQYF	TGTGCCAGCACCGGAGGCGGAGGGTGGGATACGCAGTATTTT	few	TRBV12-3/TRBV12-4	TRBJ2-3	NA
CASSQDRPGANYGYTF	TGCGCCAGCAGCCAAGATCGTCCAGGGGCTAACTATGGCTACACCTTC	few	TRBV4-3	TRBJ1-2	NA
CASSRDSFSTDTQYF	TGCGCCAGCAGCCGGGACAGCTTCAGCACAGATACGCAGTATTTT	NA	TRBV5-1	TRBJ2-3	TRBD1
CASSDSLPPVYF	TGTGCCAGCAGTGACTCCCTCCCCCCTGTTTACTTC	few	TRBV2	TRBJ2-4	NA
CASSQSGSVNEQFF	TGTGCCAGCAGCCAGTCGGGGTCCGTCAATGAGCAGTTCTTC	NA	TRBV11-2	TRBJ2-1	NA
CASSTVRIQYF	TGTGCCAGCAGCACCGTTCGGATTCAGTACTTC	NA	TRBV7-2	TRBJ2-4	NA
CASSLSPGRVNTEAFF	TGTGCCAGCAGTCTGAGCCCGGGACGGGTTAACACTGAAGCTTTCTTT	few	TRBV12-3/TRBV12-4	TRBJ1-1	NA
CASSVVGTSGDTQYF	TGTGCCAGCAGCGTCGTAGGGACTTCCGGCGATACGCAGTATTTT	many	TRBV9	TRBJ2-3	NA
CASSQASGLVVGF	TGTGCCAGCAGCCAAGCATCGGGCCTCGTCGTCGGATTT	NA	TRBV4-2	TRBJ1-6	NA
CASSFRFWGSKPGTAVSNTEAFF	TGTGCCAGCAGTTTTCGTTTCTGGGGATCTAAACCCGGGACGGCTGTATCGAACACTGAAGCTTTCTTT	NA	TRBV12-3/TRBV12-4	TRBJ1-1	NA
CASSLVEGTNTEAFF	TGCGCCAGCAGCTTGGTGGAGGGGACCAACACTGAAGCTTTCTTT	few	TRBV5-1	TRBJ1-1	NA
CASSEQGPETQYF	TGTGCCAGCAGCGAGCAGGGTCCGGAGACCCAGTACTTC	NA	TRBV7-2	TRBJ2-5	NA
CASGWGNTQYF	TGTGCTAGTGGCTGGGGGAATACGCAGTATTTT	few	TRBV12-5	TRBJ2-3	NA
CSAQTGDQPQHF	TGCAGTGCTCAAACAGGGGATCAGCCCCAGCATTTT	few	TRBV20-1	TRBJ1-5	TRBD1
CASSMAGHSSYNEQFF	TGTGCCAGCAGCATGGCGGGCCACTCTTCCTACAATGAGCAGTTCTTC	few	TRBV7-2	TRBJ2-1	NA
CSAATPGTSGGAEQYF	TGCAGTGCTGCGACACCGGGGACTAGCGGGGGGGCCGAGCAGTACTTC	NA	TRBV20-1	TRBJ2-7	TRBD2